This is a list of T cell receptor beta chains from one sample in a study of blood T cell repertoires in COVID-19. Here immunoSEQ multiplex PCR was the method, and the copy in TCRdb shows in-frame clones only, minus some. This sample carries about 300,000 clones, approximately 90% of them seen once, and the ten largest clones take approximately 5%. Sequencing used PBMCs or T cells enriched from blood (not recorded which). The source is a woman aged 25 to 39 who had recovered from COVID-19. CDR3s include the opening cysteine and the closing phenylalanine or tryptophan.

v_gene: TRBV30
j_gene: TRBJ2-7
CDR3aa: CAWRARDYEQYF

v_gene: TRBV5-4
j_gene: TRBJ1-1
CDR3aa: CASSPRGQGVTEAFF

v_gene: TRBV27
j_gene: TRBJ2-3
CDR3aa: CASSSGTGFSDTQYF

v_gene: TRBV2
j_gene: TRBJ1-1
CDR3aa: CASSGGPSGAFF

v_gene: TRBV5-1
j_gene: TRBJ2-7
CDR3aa: CASSLLSHSYEQYF

v_gene: TRBV2
j_gene: TRBJ1-2
CDR3aa: CASSVGLFNYGYTF

v_gene: TRBV27
j_gene: TRBJ1-1
CDR3aa: CASRHQTGPGLEAFF

v_gene: TRBV6-5
j_gene: TRBJ1-2
CDR3aa: CASSRGTAYGYTF

v_gene: TRBV28
j_gene: TRBJ1-1
CDR3aa: CASSFGGGTEAFF

v_gene: TRBV7-3
j_gene: TRBJ2-2
CDR3aa: CASSPEAQGARTGELFF

v_gene: TRBV7-3
j_gene: TRBJ2-7
CDR3aa: CASSVPRSNRGEQYF

v_gene: TRBV19
j_gene: TRBJ2-7
CDR3aa: CASSIDIGTSYEQYF

v_gene: TRBV27
j_gene: TRBJ1-1
CDR3aa: CASSLSRTGGTEAFF

v_gene: TRBV6-5
j_gene: TRBJ1-1
CDR3aa: CASTRGGRVFF

v_gene: TRBV19
j_gene: TRBJ1-1
CDR3aa: CASSIDGGQGMNTEAFF

v_gene: TRBV28
j_gene: TRBJ1-1
CDR3aa: CASSLVVTEAFF

v_gene: TRBV19
j_gene: TRBJ1-1
CDR3aa: CASSPGRRGDTEAFF

v_gene: TRBV5-1
j_gene: TRBJ1-5
CDR3aa: CASSWGTEKNQPQHF

v_gene: TRBV20-1
j_gene: TRBJ1-1
CDR3aa: CSASESAGGLAFF

v_gene: TRBV10-3
j_gene: TRBJ1-5
CDR3aa: CAISDRSAGQPQHF

v_gene: TRBV7-9
j_gene: TRBJ1-1
CDR3aa: CASSLPDTEAFF

v_gene: TRBV30
j_gene: TRBJ2-1
CDR3aa: CASTRQSSYNEQFF

v_gene: TRBV7-2
j_gene: TRBJ1-2
CDR3aa: CASSPREGGATNYGYTF

v_gene: TRBV5-1
j_gene: TRBJ1-1
CDR3aa: CASSLVQGWTEAFF

v_gene: TRBV18
j_gene: TRBJ1-5
CDR3aa: CASSPGTGGNQPQHF

v_gene: TRBV5-1
j_gene: TRBJ2-7
CDR3aa: CASSGGQQDYEQYF

v_gene: TRBV18
j_gene: TRBJ1-1
CDR3aa: CASSRGAGGIGTEAFF

v_gene: TRBV7-9
j_gene: TRBJ1-2
CDR3aa: CASSSDRGNYGYTF

v_gene: TRBV5-1
j_gene: TRBJ1-1
CDR3aa: CASSIQGDTEAFF

v_gene: TRBV11-2
j_gene: TRBJ1-1
CDR3aa: CASNLYGRAFF

v_gene: TRBV6-2/TRBV6-3
j_gene: TRBJ1-5
CDR3aa: CASSSGAGPGPYSNQPQHF

v_gene: TRBV5-1
j_gene: TRBJ2-1
CDR3aa: CASSQGSGLSSYNEQFF

v_gene: TRBV27
j_gene: TRBJ2-4
CDR3aa: CASRFQGGYIQYF